This passage covers 7 T cell receptor beta chains from one sample sequenced in a study of shared clonotypes between healthy human individuals. Libraries were prepared by immunoSEQ multiplex PCR; TCRdb keeps only in-frame clonotypes and omits some of them. The sample has roughly 2,500,000 clones; roughly 93% are singletons. The sample was naive CD4+ T cells from PBMCs. The subset denotes: CD45RA+ positively selected. These receptors were obtained from a man aged 18-30 years in good health. Some clones in this sample may be carry-over from other donors' samples.

This chain joins TRBV10-3 and TRBJ2-7, with no clear D. V dropped 0 bases and J dropped 5 bases, with 2 bases sitting between them. Germline CDR1 ENHRY, CDR2 SYGVKD. The CDR3 contains 11 residues. The chain's CDR3 is CAISESDEQYF. The CDR3, as DNA: TGTGCCATCAGTGAGTCTGACGAGCAGTACTTC.

A few counts support this clone. Other DNA sequences in the sample encode the same CDR3. The chain uses TRBV29-1 and TRBJ2-5; maybe TRBD1 (5 bases). CDR1 and CDR2 from the germline V gene are SQVTM and ANQGSEA. V lost 4 bases, J lost 1 base, and 10 bases lay in between. The CDR3 spans 13 residues. This CDR3 reads CSVAGRAQETQYF. CDR3 nucleotide sequence: TGCAGCGTTGCCGGCAGGGCCCAAGAGACCCAGTACTTC. Based on the CDR3 plus reference TRBV29-1 and TRBJ2-5, the full variable domain is SAVISQKPSRDICQRGTSLTIQCQVDSQVTMMFWYRQQPGQSLTLIATANQGSEATYESGFVIDKFPISRPNLTFSTLTVSNMSPEDSSIYLCSVAGRAQETQYFGPGTRLLVL.

With regard to this clone: The sample holds other DNA sequences that translate to the same CDR3. The rearrangement joins TRBV20-1 to TRBJ2-3; no definite D call. This CDR3 has 11 amino acids. Trimming left V 6 bases short and J 6 bases short, with 10 bases between. Per germline, CDR1 DFQATT and CDR2 SNEGSKA (reference sequence). The CDR3 protein is CSARPTDTQYF. The CDR3 nucleotides are TGCAGTGCCCGACCTACGGATACGCAGTATTTT.

This clone was picked up one time. This chain connects TRBV10-1 to TRBJ2-3; 10 bases agree with TRBD1. V was clipped by 6 bases and J by 4 bases; unmatched bases: 4. Germline V lookup: CDR1 WNHNN, CDR2 SYGVQD (reference sequence). The CDR3 runs to 14 residues. The CDR3 nucleotides read TGCGCCAGCAGATCCGGGACAGGGGCAGATACGCAGTATTTT. The encoded protein is CASRSGTGADTQYF.

The chain joins TRBV5-4 to TRBJ1-3, with unresolved D. Trimming shortened V by 4 bases and J by 1 base, and 12 bases separated the two germline ends. The CDR3 has 15 residues. The V gene's germline CDR1 is SGHNT and CDR2 YYREEE (reference sequence). CDR3 loop: CASSTRSGSGNTIYF. CDR3 DNA: TGTGCCAGCAGCACACGATCGGGTTCTGGAAACACCATATATTTT.

This clone has a single count. The chain combines TRBV29-1 with TRBJ1-2; D call uncertain. The length of the CDR3 is 12 residues. V lost 4 bases to trimming and J lost 2 bases, with 8 bases between them. Germline V gene data show CDR1 as SQVTM and CDR2 as ANQGSEA. CDR3: CSVGDVNYGYTF. For the CDR3, the DNA is TGCAGCGTTGGAGACGTAAACTATGGCTACACCTTC.

The chain carries TRBV18 and TRBJ2-2; 8 nucleotides line up with TRBD1. CDR1 is KGHSH and CDR2 is LQKENI in the germline V gene. There are 15 residues in the CDR3. The V gene end was trimmed by 3 bases and the J gene end by 9 bases; junction bases not matched to a gene: 9. This CDR3 reads CASSPSGGASRELFF. Here the CDR3 DNA reads TGTGCCAGCTCACCGTCAGGGGGCGCAAGTCGGGAGCTGTTTTTT. Using reference TRBV18 and TRBJ2-2 for the parts outside the CDR3, the full variable domain is NAGVMQNPRHLVRRRGQEARLRCSPMKGHSHVYWYRQLPEEGLKFMVYLQKENIIDESGMPKERFSAEFPKEGPSILRIQQVVRGDSAAYFCASSPSGGASRELFFGEGSRLTVL.